This section outlines one TCR beta chain sequence together with its context. Its target is not known. Researchers used 5'RACE with constant-segment primers to make TCR alpha and TCR beta cDNA libraries that carry sample barcodes and UMIs. MiXCR, run by TCRdb on the 5' RACE reads, gives a single entry per CDR3 protein. Of over 130,000 distinct CDR3 sequences in the sample, 13% to 15% were seen once. The data were obtained in a study of T-cell memory formation after mild COVID-19. Study-level information: Largely donor-specific TCR clusters were found.

The CDR3 is made up of 14 amino acids. Germline-derived CDR1 and CDR2 are SEHNR and FQNEAQ (reference sequence). V gave up 0 bases and J gave up 8 bases, with 13 bases separating them. Regarding the study as a whole: Cross-reactive memory apparently joined, as some responding clones appeared in pre-infection memory. The main location of contracting CD4+ clones was CM and EM, and that of contracting CD8+ clones was EMRA.

The clonotype comes from an adult woman who had mild COVID-19 (a few samples of this study predate the infection). Cell type and time point are not known. Sample: PBMCs or a T cell subset sorted from them (not recorded which). The chain couples TRBV7-9 to TRBJ1-1; D gene unclear. The CDR3 is CASSLAGWGWEAFF. The CDR3 DNA follows: TGTGCCAGCAGCTTAGCCGGTTGGGGATGGGAAGCTTTCTTT.